What follows are 10 T cell receptor beta chains derived from one specimen sequenced in a study of cytomegalovirus exposure and HLA in healthy donors (dated by TCRdb to about 2017). The receptor library was made with the immunoSEQ multiplex PCR assay. TCRdb obtained this table from immuneACCESS and retained in-frame rearrangements with V and J assigned. These tables miss some clones; where compared with another copy, unresolved V genes account for less than half of the shortfall, and the remainder is unexplained. The sample profile shows roughly 200,000 clones; approximately 86% of them were found once. Approximately 7.7% of the sample belongs to the ten largest clones. The source material was PBMCs. The receptors originated from a man younger than 40 in good health and CMV-seropositive.

V is TRBV4-2 and J is TRBJ2-7; D gene uncertain. Trimming removed 0 bases at V and 4 bases at J, with 10 bases between. Germline V gene sequence: CDR1 LGHNA, CDR2 YNFKEQ. The CDR3 totals 14 residues. The CDR3 region has the DNA TGTGCCAGCAGCCAAGATAGGGTCGAGTACGAGCAGTACTTC. Its protein is CASSQDRVEYEQYF.

The V and J genes are TRBV9 and TRBJ2-3, with D hard to call. V gave up 0 bases and J gave up 0 bases, with 17 bases separating them. CDR3 length: 18 amino acids. In germline, CDR1 is SGDLS, CDR2 YYNGEE. The CDR3 DNA reads as TGTGCCAGCAGCGTAGGGGATGGAAGCATTATTAGCACAGATACGCAGTATTTT. Its translation is CASSVGDGSIISTDTQYF.

This clone has just one count. This chain uses TRBV6-1 with TRBJ1-5; possibly TRBD1 for D (5 bases). Per the germline V gene, CDR1 is MNHNS and CDR2 is SASEGT. Trimming left V 3 bases short and J 0 bases short, with 9 bases between. The CDR3 extends over 15 amino acids. The CDR3 bases are TGTGCCAGCAGTGACGACAGACATAGCAATCAGCCCCAGCATTTT. As protein: CASSDDRHSNQPQHF.

This clone appeared a single time. This chain connects TRBV4-1 to TRBJ1-5; a possible D gene is TRBD1 (6 bases). This CDR3 has 17 residues. The germline V gene encodes CDR1 MGHRA and CDR2 YSYEKL. The V and J ends lost 0 bases and 6 bases respectively, with 18 bases between them. This chain's CDR3 is CASSQDPVGGASQPQHF. CDR3 sequence (DNA): TGCGCCAGCAGCCAAGATCCGGTGGGGGGGGCGAGTCAGCCCCAGCATTTT.

The chain carries TRBV7-2 and TRBJ2-7; TRBD1 matches at 10 bases. The CDR3 runs 12 residues. V was clipped by 7 bases and J by 4 bases; unmatched bases: 1. Germline V gene data show CDR1 as SGHTA and CDR2 as FQGNSA. CDR3 protein: CASTDRGYEQYF. Written as DNA, the CDR3 is TGTGCCAGCACGGACAGGGGGTACGAGCAGTACTTC.

The chain links TRBV10-3 to TRBJ2-1; 10 bases are a match to TRBD2. This CDR3 is built from 17 residues. V was pared by 0 bases and J by 5 bases, with 7 bases of the junction left unmatched. Per germline, CDR1 ENHRY and CDR2 SYGVKD. The CDR3 bases are TGTGCCATCAGTGAGTCGGGGAGGACTAGCGGCAACAATGAGCAGTTCTTC. This encodes CAISESGRTSGNNEQFF.

The V gene is TRBV7-7, the J gene TRBJ2-7; the D gene could be TRBD1 or TRBD2 (5 bases each). The V gene's germline CDR1 is SSHAT and CDR2 FNYEAQ (reference sequence). The V gene lost 5 bases and the J gene lost 5 bases, with 16 bases spanning the gap. CDR3 length equals 14 residues. DNA for the CDR3: TGTGCCAGCAGCCCCGACGGGACGTTAGACGAGCAGTACTTC. This gives the protein CASSPDGTLDEQYF.

In this sample, this clone turned up once. The chain carries TRBV30 and TRBJ2-5, with 9 bases aligning to TRBD1. J lost 5 bases, V lost 4 bases, and 8 bases had no gene match. CDR1 and CDR2 (germline): GTSNPN, SVGIG (reference sequence). CDR3 length: 14 amino acids. The CDR3 loop reads CAWTLGTGRETQYF. In nucleotides, the CDR3 is TGTGCCTGGACTTTGGGGACAGGGAGGGAGACCCAGTACTTC. The entire variable domain, with the rest obtained from reference TRBV30 and TRBJ2-5, is as follows: SQTIHQWPATLVQPVGSPLSLECTVEGTSNPNLYWYRQAAGRGLQLLFYSVGIGQISSEVPQNLSASRPQDRQFILSSKKLLLSDSGFYLCAWTLGTGRETQYFGPGTRLLVL.

The chain has TRBV5-4 and TRBJ2-1, with TRBD1 matching over 12 bases. Germline trimming cut 3 bases from V and 10 bases from J; bases unmatched to any gene: 5. Germline V gene data show CDR1 as SGHNT and CDR2 as YYREEE (reference sequence). The CDR3 runs to 14 residues. The CDR3 here is CASSSGQGAWEQFF. The CDR3 DNA reads TGTGCCAGCAGCTCGGGACAGGGGGCGTGGGAGCAGTTCTTC.

The V call is TRBV7-2, the J call TRBJ2-7, with D unclear. CDR1 and CDR2 (germline): SGHTA, FQGNSA. This CDR3 spans 15 amino acids. Deletions cut 1 base from V and 5 bases from J, with 15 bases between. As DNA, the CDR3 is TGTGCCAGCAGCTTAGGTCCGGCAGGCTACGACGAGCAGTACTTC. This sequence encodes CASSLGPAGYDEQYF.